One sample yielded the 9 T cell receptor beta chains listed below, sequenced in a study of Graves' ophthalmopathy and Graves' hyperthyroidism. Investigators amplified TCR beta CDR3 regions from RNA transcripts. An opening RT-PCR round employed HTBI primers and preceded a second-round multiplex PCR. TCRdb analysed the multiplex PCR reads with MiXCR anew, one entry per CDR3 protein. In the table there are around 1,200,000 distinct CDR3 sequences, about two fifths of which are singletons. The specimen was peripheral blood or thyroid tissue (not recorded which). These receptors came from an adult man with Graves' hyperthyroidism.

On this clonotype itself: This likely comes from a read error, as the CDR3 has no conserved phenylalanine or tryptophan at its end. This chain connects TRBV4-1 to TRBJ1-1; 7 bases align to TRBD1. The CDR3 runs 15 residues. V lost 1 base and J lost 1; bases outside the gene matches: 3. CDR1 and CDR2 from the germline V gene are MGHRA and YSYEKL. As DNA, the CDR3 is TGCGCCAGCAGCCAAGTGGGGACAGAGAACACTGAAGCTTTCCTT. This translates into CASSQVGTENTEAFL.

This chain connects TRBV10-3 to TRBJ2-3, with a possible D match to TRBD2 (5 bases). V lost 3 bases and J lost 3, with 13 bases in between. Germline CDR1 reads ENHRY; CDR2 reads SYGVKD. This CDR3 is 15 amino acids long. CDR3 sequence (DNA): TGTGCCATCAGTGAAGGAGGTTCTTGGACAGATACGCAGTATTTT. Amino acid sequence: CAISEGGSWTDTQYF.

This clonotype was counted ten times or more. V is TRBV4-1 and J is TRBJ2-7; D call uncertain. Germline V lookup: CDR1 MGHRA, CDR2 YSYEKL. Deletions cut 1 base from V and 6 bases from J, with 4 bases between. The CDR3 consists of 11 residues. Here the CDR3 DNA reads TGCGCCAGCAGCCAAGCTTCCGAGCAGTACTTC. Encoded protein: CASSQASEQYF.

A remark on this clonotype: A much bigger clone sits one base away, suggesting this may be a read error. Lacking the conserved final phenylalanine or tryptophan, this CDR3 likely reflects a read error. The chain uses TRBV12-3 or TRBV12-4 and TRBJ1-6; 8 bases line up with TRBD1. CDR3 length equals 14 residues. J gave up 10 bases and V 5 bases, and 7 bases lay outside the gene matches. The chain's CDR3 is CASSPDRAVSPLHL. The CDR3 DNA is TGTGCCAGCAGTCCGGACAGGGCTGTGTCACCCCTCCACCTT.

The chain recombines TRBV20-1 with TRBJ1-6, with D unclear. Germline CDR1 is DFQATT and CDR2 is SNEGSKA (reference sequence). This CDR3 has 13 amino acids. Deletions cut 0 bases from V and 14 bases from J, with 14 bases between. CDR3 residues: CSARDLEEKALHF. CDR3 sequence (DNA): TGCAGTGCTAGAGATCTCGAGGAAAAGGCCCTCCACTTT.

V gene TRBV15 combines with J gene TRBJ1-2; 8 nucleotides align to TRBD1. There are 13 residues in the CDR3. Germline V lookup: CDR1 LNHNV, CDR2 YYDKDF (reference sequence). Trimming took 3 bases from V and 12 from J; bases not matched to a gene: 9. The CDR3 loop is CATSSSQGARHTF. The CDR3 nucleotides read TGTGCCACCAGCAGTTCTCAGGGGGCAAGACACACCTTC.

V and J are TRBV10-3 and TRBJ1-1, with D uncertain. This CDR3 contains 15 residues. The V and J ends lost 4 bases and 3 bases respectively, with 15 bases between them. Germline V gene data show CDR1 as ENHRY and CDR2 as SYGVKD. The CDR3 DNA reads TGTGCCATCAGTGGTAGGGCCAAAGGAGACACTGAAGCTTTCTTT. It codes for CAISGRAKGDTEAFF.

This rearrangement joins TRBV12-3 or TRBV12-4 to TRBJ1-5; 8 bases fit TRBD1. V shed 6 bases, J shed 6 bases, and the junction held 10 bases outside the gene matches. The CDR3 spans 15 residues. The CDR3 reads CASRNGQGGGQPQHF. The CDR3 nucleotides are TGTGCCAGCAGAAATGGACAGGGAGGAGGTCAGCCCCAGCATTTT.

The table lists this clonotype with many counts. The rearrangement joins TRBV2 to TRBJ2-7; D unresolved. V dropped 3 bases and J dropped 2 bases, with 8 bases sitting between them. CDR1 and CDR2 (germline): SNHLY, FYNNEI. This CDR3 comprises 13 residues. The CDR3 loop reads CASSEAGTYEQYF. CDR3 DNA sequence: TGTGCCAGCAGTGAGGCCGGTACCTACGAGCAGTACTTC.